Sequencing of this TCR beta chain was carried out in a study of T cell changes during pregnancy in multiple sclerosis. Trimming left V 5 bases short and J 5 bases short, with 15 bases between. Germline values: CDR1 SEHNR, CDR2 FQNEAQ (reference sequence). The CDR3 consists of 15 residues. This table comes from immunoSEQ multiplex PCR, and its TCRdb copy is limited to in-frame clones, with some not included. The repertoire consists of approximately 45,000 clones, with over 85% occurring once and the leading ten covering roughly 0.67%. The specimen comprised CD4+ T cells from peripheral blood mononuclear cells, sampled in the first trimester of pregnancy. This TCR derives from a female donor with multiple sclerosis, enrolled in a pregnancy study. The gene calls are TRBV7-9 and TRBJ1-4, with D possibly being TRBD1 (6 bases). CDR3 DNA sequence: TGTGCCAGCAGCCCCCCCACAGGGCTAAATGAAAAACTGTTTTTT. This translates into CASSPPTGLNEKLFF.